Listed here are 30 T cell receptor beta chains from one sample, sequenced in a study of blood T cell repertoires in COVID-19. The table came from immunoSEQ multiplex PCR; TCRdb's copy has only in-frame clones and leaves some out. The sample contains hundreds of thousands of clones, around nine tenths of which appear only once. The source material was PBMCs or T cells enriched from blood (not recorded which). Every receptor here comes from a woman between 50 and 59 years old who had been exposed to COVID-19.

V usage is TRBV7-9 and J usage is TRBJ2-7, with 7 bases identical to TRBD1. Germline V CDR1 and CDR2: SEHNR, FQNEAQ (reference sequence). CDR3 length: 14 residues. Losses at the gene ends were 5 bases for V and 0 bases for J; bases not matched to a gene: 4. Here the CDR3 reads CASSPRDSSYEQYF. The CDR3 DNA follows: TGTGCCAGCAGCCCTCGGGACAGCTCCTACGAGCAGTACTTC.

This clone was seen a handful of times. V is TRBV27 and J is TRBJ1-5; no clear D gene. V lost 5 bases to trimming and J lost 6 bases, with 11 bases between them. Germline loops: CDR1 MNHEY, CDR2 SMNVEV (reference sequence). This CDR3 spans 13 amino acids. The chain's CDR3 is CASSLRQFQPQHF. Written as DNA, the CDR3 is TGTGCCAGCAGTCTCCGTCAGTTTCAGCCCCAGCATTTT.

The CDR3 DNA reads TGTGCCACCAGTCCTAGCGGGGGGACCCCAGTCACAGATACGCAGTATTTT. This gives the protein CATSPSGGTPVTDTQYF. This chain joins TRBV24-1 and TRBJ2-3; 11 bases are shared with TRBD2. The CDR3 sequence is 17 residues long. V dropped 6 bases and J dropped 2; count of bases not matched to a gene: 9. Germline CDR1 is KGHDR and CDR2 is SFDVKD.

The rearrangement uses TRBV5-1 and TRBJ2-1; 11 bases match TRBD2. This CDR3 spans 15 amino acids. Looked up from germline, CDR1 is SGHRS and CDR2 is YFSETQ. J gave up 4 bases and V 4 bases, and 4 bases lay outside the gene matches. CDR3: CASSKLAGDYNEQFF. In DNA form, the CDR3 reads TGCGCCAGCAGCAAACTAGCGGGGGATTACAATGAGCAGTTCTTC.

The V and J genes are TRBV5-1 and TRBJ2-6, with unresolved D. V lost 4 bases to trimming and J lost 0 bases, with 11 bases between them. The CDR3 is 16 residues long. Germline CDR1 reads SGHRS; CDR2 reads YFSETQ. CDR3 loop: CASSVPLYSGANVLTF. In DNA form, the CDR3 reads TGCGCCAGCAGCGTGCCACTCTACTCTGGGGCCAACGTCCTGACTTTC.

The CDR3 region is CASSPPPGSIPYNEQFF. The CDR3, as DNA: TGTGCCAGTAGTCCTCCCCCAGGGTCCATTCCGTACAATGAGCAGTTCTTC. The chain carries TRBV19 and TRBJ2-1; the D gene is possibly TRBD1 (5 bases). CDR3 length equals 17 residues. Per the germline V gene, CDR1 is LNHDA and CDR2 is SQIVND (reference sequence). V was clipped by 5 bases and J by 4 bases, with 21 bases between them.

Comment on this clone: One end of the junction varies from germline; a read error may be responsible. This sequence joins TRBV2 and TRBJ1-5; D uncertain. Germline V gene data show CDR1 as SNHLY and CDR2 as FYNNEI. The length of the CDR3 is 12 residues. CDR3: CTSSERRQPQHF. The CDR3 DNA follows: TGTACCAGCAGTGAACGGAGACAGCCCCAGCATTTT.

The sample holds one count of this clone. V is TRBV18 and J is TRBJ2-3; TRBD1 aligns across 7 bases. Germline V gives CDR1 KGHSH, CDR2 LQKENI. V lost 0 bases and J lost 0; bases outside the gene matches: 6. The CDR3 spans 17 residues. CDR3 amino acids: CASSPPVTGKSTDTQYF. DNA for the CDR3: TGTGCCAGCTCACCACCGGTGACAGGGAAAAGCACAGATACGCAGTATTTT.

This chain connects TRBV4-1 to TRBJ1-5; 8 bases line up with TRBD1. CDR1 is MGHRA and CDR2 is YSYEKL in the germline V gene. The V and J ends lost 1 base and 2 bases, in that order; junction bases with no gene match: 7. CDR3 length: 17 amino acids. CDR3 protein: CASSQGTGTNGNQPQHF. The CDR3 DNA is TGCGCCAGCAGCCAAGGGACAGGGACGAATGGCAATCAGCCCCAGCATTTT.

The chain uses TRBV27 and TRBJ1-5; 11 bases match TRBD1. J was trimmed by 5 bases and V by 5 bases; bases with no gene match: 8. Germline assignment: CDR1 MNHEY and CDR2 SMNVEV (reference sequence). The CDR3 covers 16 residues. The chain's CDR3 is CASSLRGGQGDQPQHF. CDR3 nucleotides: TGTGCCAGCAGTCTCCGTGGGGGACAGGGGGATCAGCCCCAGCATTTT.

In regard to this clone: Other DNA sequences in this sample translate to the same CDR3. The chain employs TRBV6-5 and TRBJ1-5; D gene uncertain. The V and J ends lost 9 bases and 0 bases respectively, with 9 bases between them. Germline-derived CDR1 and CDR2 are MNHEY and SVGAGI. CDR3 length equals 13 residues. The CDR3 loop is CASTTRSNQPQHF. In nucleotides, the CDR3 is TGTGCCAGTACCACACGTAGCAATCAGCCCCAGCATTTT.

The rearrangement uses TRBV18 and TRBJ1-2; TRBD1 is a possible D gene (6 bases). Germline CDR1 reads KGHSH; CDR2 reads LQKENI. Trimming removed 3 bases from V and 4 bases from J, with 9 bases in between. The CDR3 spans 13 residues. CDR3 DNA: TGTGCCAGCTCACCCCAGGACAGCTATGGCTACACCTTC. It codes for CASSPQDSYGYTF.

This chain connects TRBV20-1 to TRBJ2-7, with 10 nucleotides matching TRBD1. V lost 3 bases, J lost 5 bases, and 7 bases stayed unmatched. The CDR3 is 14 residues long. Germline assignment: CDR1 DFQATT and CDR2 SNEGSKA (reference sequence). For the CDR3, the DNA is TGCAGTGCTAGTGAAAGGACAGGGGGAAACGAGCAGTACTTC. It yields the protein CSASERTGGNEQYF.

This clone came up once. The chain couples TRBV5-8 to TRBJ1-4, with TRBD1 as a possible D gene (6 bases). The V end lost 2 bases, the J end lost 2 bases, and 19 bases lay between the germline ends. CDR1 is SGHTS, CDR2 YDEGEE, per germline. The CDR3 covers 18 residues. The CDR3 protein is CASSFAPPTGPTNEKLFF. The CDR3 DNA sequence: TGTGCCAGCAGCTTTGCCCCACCCACAGGGCCTACTAATGAAAAACTGTTTTTT.

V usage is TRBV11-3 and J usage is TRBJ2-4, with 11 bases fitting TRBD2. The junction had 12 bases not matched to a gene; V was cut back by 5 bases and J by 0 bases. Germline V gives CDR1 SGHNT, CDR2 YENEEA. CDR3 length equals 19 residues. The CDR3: CASSHSGTSGPLAKNIQYF. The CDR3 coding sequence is TGTGCCAGCAGCCATTCCGGGACTAGCGGTCCTCTAGCCAAAAACATTCAGTACTTC.

The CDR3, as DNA: TGTGCCAGTGGGAACAGGGTTGATCAGCCCCAGCATTTT. Translated, it gives CASGNRVDQPQHF. The chain uses TRBV19 and TRBJ1-5, with a weak D call TRBD1 (6 bases). CDR1 is LNHDA and CDR2 is SQIVND in the germline V gene (reference sequence). The CDR3 length is 13 residues. Trimming shortened V by 8 bases and J by 5 bases, and 13 bases separated the two germline ends.

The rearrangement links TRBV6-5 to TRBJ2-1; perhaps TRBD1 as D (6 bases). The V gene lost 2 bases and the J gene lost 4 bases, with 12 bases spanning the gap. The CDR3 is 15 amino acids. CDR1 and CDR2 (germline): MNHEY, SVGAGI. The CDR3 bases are TGTGCCAGCAGTTACCTCCTAGGGGGTTACAATGAGCAGTTCTTC. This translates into CASSYLLGGYNEQFF.

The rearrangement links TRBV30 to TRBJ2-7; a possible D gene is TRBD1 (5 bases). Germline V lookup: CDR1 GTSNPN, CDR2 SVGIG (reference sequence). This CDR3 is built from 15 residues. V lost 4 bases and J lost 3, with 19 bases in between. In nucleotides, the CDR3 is TGTGCCTGGACGCAGTTCAGGGTGGGGAACTACGAGCAGTACTTC. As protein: CAWTQFRVGNYEQYF.

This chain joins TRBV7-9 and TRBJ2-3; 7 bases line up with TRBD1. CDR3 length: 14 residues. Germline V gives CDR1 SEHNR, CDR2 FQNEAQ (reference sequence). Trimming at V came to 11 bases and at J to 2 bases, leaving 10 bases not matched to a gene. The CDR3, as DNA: TGTGCCGGGACGGTGGACAGGAACACAGATACGCAGTATTTT. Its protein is CAGTVDRNTDTQYF.

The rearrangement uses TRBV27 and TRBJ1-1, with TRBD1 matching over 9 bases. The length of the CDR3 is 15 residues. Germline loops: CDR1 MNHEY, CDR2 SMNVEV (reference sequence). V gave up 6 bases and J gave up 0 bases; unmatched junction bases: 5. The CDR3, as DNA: TGTGCCAGCAGGGGACAGGGAGACATGAACACTGAAGCTTTCTTT. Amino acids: CASRGQGDMNTEAFF.

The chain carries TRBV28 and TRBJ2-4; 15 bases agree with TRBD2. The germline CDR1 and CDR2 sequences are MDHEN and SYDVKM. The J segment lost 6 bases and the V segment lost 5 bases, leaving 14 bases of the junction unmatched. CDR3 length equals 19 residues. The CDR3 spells CASSGLAGGPIFPRNIQYF. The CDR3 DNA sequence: TGTGCCAGCAGTGGACTAGCGGGGGGGCCGATCTTTCCCCGAAACATTCAGTACTTC. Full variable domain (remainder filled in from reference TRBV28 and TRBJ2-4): DVKVTQSSRYLVKRTGEKVFLECVQDMDHENMFWYRQDPGLGLRLIYFSYDVKMKEKGDIPEGYSVSREKKERFSLILESASTNQTSMYLCASSGLAGGPIFPRNIQYFGAGTRLSVL.

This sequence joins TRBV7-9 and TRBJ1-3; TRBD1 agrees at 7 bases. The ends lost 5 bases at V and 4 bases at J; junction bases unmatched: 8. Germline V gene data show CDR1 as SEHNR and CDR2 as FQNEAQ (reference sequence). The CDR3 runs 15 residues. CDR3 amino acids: CASSPPGTEGNTIYF. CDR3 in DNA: TGTGCCAGCAGCCCCCCCGGGACAGAAGGAAACACCATATATTTT.

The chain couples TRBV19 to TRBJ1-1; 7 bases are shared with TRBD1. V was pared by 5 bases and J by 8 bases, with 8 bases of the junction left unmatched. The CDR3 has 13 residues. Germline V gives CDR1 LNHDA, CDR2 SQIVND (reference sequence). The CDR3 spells CASSPMGQLEAFF. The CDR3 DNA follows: TGTGCCAGTAGTCCGATGGGACAGTTAGAAGCTTTCTTT.

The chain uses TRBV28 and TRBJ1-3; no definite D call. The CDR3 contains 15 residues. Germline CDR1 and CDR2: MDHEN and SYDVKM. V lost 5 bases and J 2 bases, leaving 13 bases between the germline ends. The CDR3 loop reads CASSTLGGTGNTIYF. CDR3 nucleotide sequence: TGTGCCAGCAGTACCCTGGGAGGGACTGGAAACACCATATATTTT.

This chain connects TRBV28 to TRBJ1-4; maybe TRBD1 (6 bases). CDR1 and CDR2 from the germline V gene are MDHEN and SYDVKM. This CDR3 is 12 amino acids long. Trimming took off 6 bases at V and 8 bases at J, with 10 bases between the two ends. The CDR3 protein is CASRQGSEKLFF. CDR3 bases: TGTGCCAGCAGGCAGGGGTCAGAAAAACTGTTTTTT.

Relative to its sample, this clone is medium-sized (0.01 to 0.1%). The CDR3 region is CASSQGWGQENQPQHF. The CDR3 coding sequence is TGTGCCAGCAGCCAAGGATGGGGACAGGAAAATCAGCCCCAGCATTTT. This sequence joins TRBV3-1 (or the pseudogene TRBV3-2) and TRBJ1-5, with 8 bases matching TRBD1. Germline V gene sequence: CDR1 LGHDT, CDR2 YNNKEL (reference sequence). After removal of 1 base from V and 4 bases from J, the junction contained 6 bases not matched to a gene. This CDR3 is 16 amino acids long.

CDR3 DNA sequence: TGCGCCAGCAGCCAAGAAACTAGCGGAACCGGCCATGAGCAGTTCTTC. Protein sequence: CASSQETSGTGHEQFF. The chain joins TRBV4-1 to TRBJ2-1; 8 bases map to TRBD2. This CDR3 region has 16 residues. CDR1 and CDR2 (germline): MGHRA, YSYEKL. After removal of 0 bases from V and 8 bases from J, the junction contained 9 bases not matched to a gene.

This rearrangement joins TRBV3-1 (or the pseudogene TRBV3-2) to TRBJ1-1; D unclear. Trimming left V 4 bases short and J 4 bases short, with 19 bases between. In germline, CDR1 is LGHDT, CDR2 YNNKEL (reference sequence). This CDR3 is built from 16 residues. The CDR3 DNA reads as TGTGCCAGCAGCCGAGGCGGTCTACGAATGGGCACTGAAGCTTTCTTT. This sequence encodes CASSRGGLRMGTEAFF.

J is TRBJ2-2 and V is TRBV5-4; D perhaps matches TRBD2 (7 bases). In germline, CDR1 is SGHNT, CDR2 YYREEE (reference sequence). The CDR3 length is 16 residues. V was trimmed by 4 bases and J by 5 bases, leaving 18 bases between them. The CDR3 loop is CASSPDPGGRTGELFF. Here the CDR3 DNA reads TGTGCCAGCAGCCCCGACCCCGGGGGGCGGACCGGGGAGCTGTTTTTT.

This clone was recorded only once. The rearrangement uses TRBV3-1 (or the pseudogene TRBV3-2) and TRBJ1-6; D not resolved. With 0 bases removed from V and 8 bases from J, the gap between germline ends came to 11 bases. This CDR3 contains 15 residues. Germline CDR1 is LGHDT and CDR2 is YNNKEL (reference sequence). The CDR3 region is CASSQDLQEYSPLHF. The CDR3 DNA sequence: TGTGCCAGCAGCCAAGATCTTCAGGAATATTCACCCCTCCACTTT.